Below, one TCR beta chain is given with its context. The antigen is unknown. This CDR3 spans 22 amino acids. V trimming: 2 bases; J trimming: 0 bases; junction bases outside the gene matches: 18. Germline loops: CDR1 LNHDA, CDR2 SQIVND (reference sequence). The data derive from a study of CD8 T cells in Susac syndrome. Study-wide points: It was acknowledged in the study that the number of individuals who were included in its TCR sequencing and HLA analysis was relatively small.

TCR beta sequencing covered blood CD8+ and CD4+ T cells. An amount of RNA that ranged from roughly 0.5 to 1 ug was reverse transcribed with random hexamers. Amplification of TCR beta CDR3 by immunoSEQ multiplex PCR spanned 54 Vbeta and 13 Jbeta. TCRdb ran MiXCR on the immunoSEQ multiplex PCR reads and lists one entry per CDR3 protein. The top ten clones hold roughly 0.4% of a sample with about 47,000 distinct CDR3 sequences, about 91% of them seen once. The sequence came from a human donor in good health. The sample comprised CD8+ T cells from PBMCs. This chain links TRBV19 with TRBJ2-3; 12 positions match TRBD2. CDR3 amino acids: CASSISYRPGGLAGRSTDTQYF. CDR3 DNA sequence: TGTGCCAGTAGTATATCCTATCGGCCAGGTGGACTAGCGGGACGAAGCACAGATACGCAGTATTTT.